The 18 T cell receptor beta chains reported below all come from one sample, sequenced in a study of regulatory T cells in long-lasting Graves disease. For TCR beta, libraries came from iRepertoire HTBI primers and Arm-PCR of CDR3 regions. MiXCR was run by TCRdb on the multiplex PCR reads, yielding one entry per CDR3 protein. The sample includes roughly 360,000 distinct CDR3 sequences, approximately 25% seen only once; the top ten take under 35%. Stated time point: persistent/refractory GD, antithyroid drugs over 5 years with positive TRAb. There was RNA extracted from PBMCs, and the TCR library was made from it. This specimen consisted of peripheral blood mononuclear cells (PBMCs), obtained when the disease was refractory, from a patient treated with antithyroid drugs. Every receptor here comes from a woman between 35 and 50 years old with Graves disease.

This clonotype was seen repeatedly, ten times or more. The V call is TRBV19, the J call TRBJ1-4; the D is unclear. Germline assignment: CDR1 LNHDA and CDR2 SQIVND (reference sequence). This CDR3 contains 15 residues. Deletions cut 5 bases from V and 5 bases from J, with 15 bases between. CDR3 loop: CASSPIAARNEKLFF. In nucleotides, the CDR3 is TGTGCCAGTAGTCCGATAGCGGCGAGGAATGAAAAACTGTTTTTT.

Concerning this clonotype: The junction departs from germline at one end; a sequencing error may be responsible. The rearrangement links TRBV7-8 to TRBJ2-1; D possibly corresponds to TRBD2 (6 bases). The CDR3 runs to 12 residues. From germline, CDR1 is SGHVS and CDR2 FQNEAQ. CDR3 in amino acids: CASSLGRERLLF. The CDR3 DNA sequence: TGTGCCAGCAGCTTAGGGCGGGAAAGGTTGCTCTTC.

The chain combines TRBV5-1 with TRBJ2-7; 8 bases match TRBD1. This CDR3 contains 14 residues. V lost 0 bases, J lost 7 bases, and 6 bases stayed unmatched. Germline V gives CDR1 SGHRS, CDR2 YFSETQ. In nucleotides, the CDR3 is TGCGCCAGCAGCTTGGGGTTGACAGGGGATGAGCAGTACTTC. Translating it yields CASSLGLTGDEQYF.

This clonotype occurred a few times. V gene TRBV7-9 combines with J gene TRBJ2-7; D perhaps matches TRBD1 (6 bases). There are 19 residues in the CDR3. V shed 5 bases and J shed 2 bases, with 28 bases lying between them. Germline V gene sequence: CDR1 SEHNR, CDR2 FQNEAQ (reference sequence). CDR3 nucleotide sequence: TGTGCCAGCAGCCAATGGGGCCGAAGGAAGACAGGTCAGCCCTACGAGCAGTACTTC. Protein: CASSQWGRRKTGQPYEQYF.

This clonotype was seen only a few times. The chain carries TRBV10-2 and TRBJ2-6; tentative D call: TRBD1 (5 bases). Germline-derived CDR1 and CDR2 are WSHSY and SAAADI. Between the trimmed V and J ends, which lost 3 bases and 0 bases, there was a span of 12 bases. This CDR3 comprises 17 residues. The CDR3 region is CASSEGRVPSGANVLTF. Here the CDR3 DNA reads TGCGCCAGCAGTGAAGGCAGGGTCCCCTCTGGGGCCAACGTCCTGACTTTC.

This clonotype was counted at least ten times. The CDR3 loop reads CASSEFDGRATQYF. For the CDR3, the DNA is TGTGCCAGCAGTGAGTTCGACGGTCGGGCGACCCAGTACTTC. The V call is TRBV2, the J call TRBJ2-5; D is unresolved. CDR1 SNHLY and CDR2 FYNNEI come from the germline V gene. V was shortened by 3 bases and J by 7 bases, with 15 bases between the two germline ends. The CDR3 loop spans 14 amino acids.

This clonotype was counted at least ten times. The rearrangement joins TRBV2 to TRBJ1-5, with D perhaps matching TRBD1 (5 bases). The CDR3 extends over 15 amino acids. V lost 6 bases and J 4 bases, leaving 16 bases between the germline ends. Germline CDR1 reads SNHLY; CDR2 reads FYNNEI. CDR3 sequence reads: CASRSEGQGNQPQHF. CDR3 coding DNA: TGTGCCAGCAGAAGTGAAGGGCAGGGAAATCAGCCCCAGCATTTT.

The rearrangement joins TRBV3-1 to TRBJ1-5; D is unclear. This CDR3 contains 14 residues. V was clipped by 2 bases and J by 5 bases, with 10 bases between them. In germline, CDR1 is LGHDT, CDR2 YNNKEL (reference sequence). This chain's CDR3 is CASSQIMEDQPQHF. The CDR3 nucleotides read TGTGCCAGCAGCCAAATAATGGAAGATCAGCCCCAGCATTTT.

This clonotype was observed a single time. The chain couples TRBV7-9 to TRBJ2-7, with D tentatively TRBD1 (6 bases). Germline CDR1 is SEHNR and CDR2 is FQNEAQ (reference sequence). V dropped 0 bases and J dropped 7 bases, with 10 bases sitting between them. The CDR3 loop spans 13 amino acids. This chain's CDR3 is CASSLARGWEQYF. CDR3 nucleotides: TGTGCCAGCAGCTTAGCCAGGGGATGGGAGCAGTACTTC.

In its sample, this clonotype was seen many times. The chain carries TRBV2 and TRBJ1-5, with TRBD1 as a possible D gene (5 bases). V gave up 7 bases and J gave up 6 bases, with 16 bases separating them. CDR3 length: 14 residues. The germline V gene has CDR1 SNHLY and CDR2 FYNNEI. In DNA, the CDR3 is TGTGCCAGCAAGGGACCCTCTGAGAGTCAGCCCCAGCATTTT. It codes for CASKGPSESQPQHF.

This clonotype was recorded at least ten times. The chain uses TRBV15 and TRBJ2-7; D unclear. The germline V gene has CDR1 LNHNV and CDR2 YYDKDF (reference sequence). This CDR3 is 17 amino acids long. The germline V and J ends were trimmed by 1 base and 0 bases, with 16 bases remaining between them. The CDR3 is CATSRGSAPLSSYEQYF. The CDR3 DNA sequence: TGTGCCACCAGCAGAGGAAGCGCGCCGCTGAGCTCCTACGAGCAGTACTTC.

This clonotype was counted many times. The chain uses TRBV28 and TRBJ2-2; 7 bases match TRBD1. Germline V CDR1 and CDR2: MDHEN, SYDVKM. V dropped 7 bases and J dropped 2; count of bases not matched to a gene: 7. This CDR3 has 15 residues. The CDR3 sequence is CASTSTGYNTGELFF. The CDR3 DNA reads as TGTGCCAGCACATCGACAGGGTACAACACCGGGGAGCTGTTTTTT.

The table lists this clonotype with many counts. The V call is TRBV6-5, the J call TRBJ2-7; D possibly corresponds to TRBD1 (6 bases). CDR3 size: 16 residues. The V end was cut by 3 bases, the J end by 5 bases, with 20 bases between. Germline V gene lookup returns CDR1 MNHEY and CDR2 SVGAGI. The CDR3 DNA follows: TGTGCCAGCAGTTATTGGTTTCCTTCGGACAGCAACGAGCAGTACTTC. Translation: CASSYWFPSDSNEQYF.

This clonotype has at least ten counts. J is TRBJ2-5 and V is TRBV12-3 or TRBV12-4; 7 bases are shared with TRBD1. J was trimmed by 5 bases and V by 4 bases; bases with no gene match: 10. CDR3 length equals 15 residues. CDR3 nucleotide sequence: TGTGCCAGCAGTTCGAGGAAAGGGGGCATGGAGACCCAGTACTTC. Translation gives CASSSRKGGMETQYF.

The chain employs TRBV28 and TRBJ2-2; D call uncertain. Trimming took off 6 bases at V and 5 bases at J, with 10 bases between the two ends. Germline lookup yields CDR1 MDHEN and CDR2 SYDVKM. The CDR3 extends over 13 amino acids. This CDR3 reads CASSIVGTGELFF. The CDR3 DNA is TGTGCCAGCAGCATTGTTGGGACCGGGGAGCTGTTTTTT.

Ten or more counts support this clonotype. CDR3 nucleotide sequence: TGTGCCAGCAGTTTAAGGGGGTTCTATGGCTACACCTTC. Encoded protein: CASSLRGFYGYTF. The rearrangement links TRBV28 to TRBJ1-2, with a tentative D call TRBD1 (6 bases). The ends were cut back, 2 bases at V and 4 bases at J, with 8 bases in the middle. This CDR3 region has 13 residues. Germline CDR1 and CDR2: MDHEN and SYDVKM.

This clonotype turned up a few times. At one end the junction does not follow the germline gene, possibly because of a read error. The V call is TRBV11-2, the J call TRBJ2-5, with 11 bases identical to TRBD2. Per germline, CDR1 SGHAT and CDR2 FQNNGV. The CDR3 extends over 18 amino acids. CDR3 coding DNA: TGTGCCAGCAGTTTAGGTTTAATAGCGGGAGGGCTTCAAGAGACCCAGTACTTC. It translates to CASSLGLIAGGLQETQYF.

This clonotype was recorded at least ten times. V gene TRBV2 combines with J gene TRBJ2-2, with a possible D match to TRBD2 (5 bases). Germline CDR1 and CDR2: SNHLY and FYNNEI. V shed 6 bases and J shed 5 bases, with 13 bases lying between them. The CDR3 covers 14 residues. CDR3 sequence (DNA): TGTGCCAGCAGGCCTAGCAAGCAGACCGGGGAGCTGTTTTTT. It yields the protein CASRPSKQTGELFF.